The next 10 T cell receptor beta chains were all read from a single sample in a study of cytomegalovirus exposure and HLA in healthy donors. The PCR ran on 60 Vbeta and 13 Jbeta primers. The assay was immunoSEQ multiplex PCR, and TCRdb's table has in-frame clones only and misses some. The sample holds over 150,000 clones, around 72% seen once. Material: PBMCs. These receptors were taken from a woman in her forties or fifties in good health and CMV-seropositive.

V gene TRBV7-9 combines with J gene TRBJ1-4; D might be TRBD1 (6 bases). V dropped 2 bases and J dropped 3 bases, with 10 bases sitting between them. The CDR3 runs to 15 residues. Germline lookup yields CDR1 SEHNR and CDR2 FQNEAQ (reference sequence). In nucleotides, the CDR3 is TGTGCCAGCAGCTTATTAGGGGGTGCTAATGAAAAACTGTTTTTT. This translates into CASSLLGGANEKLFF. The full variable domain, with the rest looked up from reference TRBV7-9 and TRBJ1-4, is DTGVSQNPRHKITKRGQNVTFRCDPISEHNRLYWYRQTLGQGPEFLTYFQNEAQLEKSRLLSDRFSAERPKGSFSTLEIQRTEQGDSAMYLCASSLLGGANEKLFFGSGTQLSVL.

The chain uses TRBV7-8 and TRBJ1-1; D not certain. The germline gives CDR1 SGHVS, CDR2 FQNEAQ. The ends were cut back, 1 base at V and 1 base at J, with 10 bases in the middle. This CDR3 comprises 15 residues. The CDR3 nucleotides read TGTGCCAGCAGCTTAGAAAGCGTTCAGAACACTGAAGCTTTCTTT. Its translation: CASSLESVQNTEAFF.

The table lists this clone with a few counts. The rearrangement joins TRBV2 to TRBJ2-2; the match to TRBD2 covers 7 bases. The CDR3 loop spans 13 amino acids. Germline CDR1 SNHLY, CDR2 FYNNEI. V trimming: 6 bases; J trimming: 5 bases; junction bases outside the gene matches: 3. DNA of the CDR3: TGTGCCAGCAGGGGGGGGAGTACCGGGGAGCTGTTTTTT. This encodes CASRGGSTGELFF.

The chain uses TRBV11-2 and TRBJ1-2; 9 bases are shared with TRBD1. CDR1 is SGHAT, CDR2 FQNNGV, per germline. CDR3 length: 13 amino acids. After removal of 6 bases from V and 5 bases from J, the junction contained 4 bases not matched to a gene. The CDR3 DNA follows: TGTGCCAGCAGTCCTGACAGGGGGTATGGCTACACCTTC. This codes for CASSPDRGYGYTF.

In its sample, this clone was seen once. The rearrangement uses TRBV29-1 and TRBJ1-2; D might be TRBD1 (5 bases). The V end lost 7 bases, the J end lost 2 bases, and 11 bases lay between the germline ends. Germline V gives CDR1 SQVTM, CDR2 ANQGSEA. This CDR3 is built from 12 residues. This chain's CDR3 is CSGGARNYGYTF. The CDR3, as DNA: TGCAGCGGCGGGGCCAGGAACTATGGCTACACCTTC. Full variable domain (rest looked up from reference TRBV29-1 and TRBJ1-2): SAVISQKPSRDICQRGTSLTIQCQVDSQVTMMFWYRQQPGQSLTLIATANQGSEATYESGFVIDKFPISRPNLTFSTLTVSNMSPEDSSIYLCSGGARNYGYTFGSGTRLTVV.

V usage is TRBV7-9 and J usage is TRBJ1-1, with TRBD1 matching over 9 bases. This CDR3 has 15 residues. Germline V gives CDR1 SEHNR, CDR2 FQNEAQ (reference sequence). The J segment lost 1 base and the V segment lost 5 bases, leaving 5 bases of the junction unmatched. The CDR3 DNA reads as TGTGCCAGCAGCCACCGGGACAGGGAGAACACTGAAGCTTTCTTT. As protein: CASSHRDRENTEAFF.

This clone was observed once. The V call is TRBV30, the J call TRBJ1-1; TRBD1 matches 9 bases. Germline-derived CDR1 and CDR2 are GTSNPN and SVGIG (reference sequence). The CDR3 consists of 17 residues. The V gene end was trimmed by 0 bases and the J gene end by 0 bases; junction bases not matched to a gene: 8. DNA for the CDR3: TGTGCCTGGAGTGTTATCTTGACAGGGGGTTTGAACACTGAAGCTTTCTTT. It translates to CAWSVILTGGLNTEAFF.

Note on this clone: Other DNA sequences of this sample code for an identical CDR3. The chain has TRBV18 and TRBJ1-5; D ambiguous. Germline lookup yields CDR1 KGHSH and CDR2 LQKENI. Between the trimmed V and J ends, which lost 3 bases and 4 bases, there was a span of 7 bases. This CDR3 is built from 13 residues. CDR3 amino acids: CASSPSGNQPQHF. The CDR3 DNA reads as TGTGCCAGCTCACCCTCGGGGAATCAGCCCCAGCATTTT.

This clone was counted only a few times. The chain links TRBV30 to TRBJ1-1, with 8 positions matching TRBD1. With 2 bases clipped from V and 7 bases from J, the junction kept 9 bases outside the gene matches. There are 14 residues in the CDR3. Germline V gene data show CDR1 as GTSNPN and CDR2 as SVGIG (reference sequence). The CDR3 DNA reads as TGTGCCTGGAGTAGGCAGGGGGCATATGGTGAAGCTTTCTTT. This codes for CAWSRQGAYGEAFF.

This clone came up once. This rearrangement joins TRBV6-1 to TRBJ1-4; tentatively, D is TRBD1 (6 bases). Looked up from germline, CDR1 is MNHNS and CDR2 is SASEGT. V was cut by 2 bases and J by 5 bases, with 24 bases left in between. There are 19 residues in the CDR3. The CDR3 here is CASSEKDSSKWITNEKLFF. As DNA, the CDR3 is TGTGCCAGCAGTGAAAAGGACAGTTCAAAGTGGATTACAAATGAAAAACTGTTTTTT.